These 6 T cell receptor beta chains were sequenced from one sample in a study of T cell repertoires in cytomegalovirus infection. No antigen has been identified for these receptors. TCRdb redid the calling of the reads with MiXCR, one entry per CDR3 protein. Of tens of thousands of distinct CDR3 sequences in the sample, roughly a quarter are singletons; the top ten hold roughly 50%. This material consisted of CD8+ T cells from cultured PBMCs, taken from culture after CMV antigen stimulation. The receptors here all came from a human donor in good health (CMV status not recorded). Some clones in this sample may be carry-over from other donors' samples.

This clonotype was recorded many times. The chain combines TRBV7-2 with TRBJ1-2; D is ambiguous. Germline V gene data show CDR1 as SGHTA and CDR2 as FQGNSA. V dropped 4 bases and J dropped 7 bases, with 16 bases sitting between them. The CDR3 covers 14 residues. CDR3 nucleotides: TGTGCCAGCAGCTCGCACCCCAGAGGAGGTGGCTACACCTTC. Translation gives CASSSHPRGGGYTF.

The chain is built from TRBV30 and TRBJ1-2; D not resolved. CDR1 and CDR2 from the germline V gene are GTSNPN and SVGIG (reference sequence). V was cut by 0 bases and J by 6 bases, with 8 bases left in between. The CDR3 spans 12 residues. The CDR3 loop reads CAWSVPRDGYTF. The CDR3 nucleotides read TGTGCCTGGAGTGTACCAAGGGATGGCTACACCTTC.

This clonotype was observed a single time. The rearrangement uses TRBV5-1 and TRBJ2-3; 8 bases match TRBD1. V shed 4 bases and J 4 bases; nucleotides not matched to a gene: 8. The CDR3 consists of 15 residues. Germline V gives CDR1 SGHRS, CDR2 YFSETQ. The CDR3 bases are TGCGCCAGCAGCCCCGGGACAGGCACCCCAGATACGCAGTATTTT. Translation gives CASSPGTGTPDTQYF.

The table lists this clonotype with many counts. This rearrangement joins TRBV4-1 to TRBJ2-7; D uncertain. The CDR3 is 17 amino acids. V lost 0 bases and J 0 bases, leaving 15 bases between the germline ends. Germline V lookup: CDR1 MGHRA, CDR2 YSYEKL. Here the CDR3 reads CASSQDDDLTSSYEQYF. The CDR3 DNA sequence: TGCGCCAGCAGCCAAGACGACGACCTCACGAGCTCCTACGAGCAGTACTTC.

The chain carries TRBV5-4 and TRBJ2-1; 16 bases align to TRBD2. Germline assignment: CDR1 SGHNT and CDR2 YYREEE (reference sequence). V was pared by 1 base and J by 6 bases, with 4 bases of the junction left unmatched. This CDR3 spans 17 amino acids. In DNA form, the CDR3 reads TGTGCCAGCAGCTTGCTGGGACTAGCGGGGGGGCTCAATGAGCAGTTCTTC. Its translation is CASSLLGLAGGLNEQFF. Complete variable domain (other parts from reference TRBV5-4 and TRBJ2-1): ETGVTQSPTHLIKTRGQQVTLRCSSQSGHNTVSWYQQALGQGPQFIFQYYREEENGRGNFPPRFSGLQFPNYSSELNVNALELDDSALYLCASSLLGLAGGLNEQFFGPGTRLTVL.

This clonotype was counted between two and nine times. The chain links TRBV6-2 or TRBV6-3 to TRBJ2-7; D gene unclear. V was pared by 6 bases and J by 7 bases, with 10 bases between. Germline V gene data show CDR1 as MNHEY and CDR2 as SVGEGT. The CDR3 has 11 amino acids. The CDR3 is CASSLMGEQYF. CDR3 nucleotide sequence: TGTGCCAGCAGCCTCATGGGGGAGCAGTACTTC.